Listed here is a single T cell receptor beta chain. The antigen is unknown. Cultured CD4+ T-cell DNA underwent Oncomine TCR Beta short-read sequencing. TCRdb used MiXCR to reprocess the PCR reads, holding one entry per CDR3 protein. This sample has roughly 15,000 distinct CDR3 sequences, with roughly 28% found just once. The record originates from a study of vaccination and CD4 T cells after COVID-19. Looking at the study overall: Blood was drawn a median around 72 days post second dose, range 14 to 241. In culture, cells were exposed to overlapping spike peptides from SARS-CoV-2, HCoV-NL63, HCoV-OC43 and HCoV-229E. Notes on the study in general: In convalescent patients, 304 of 307 vaccine-specific clones were spike mono-reactive.

Treatment denoted: roughly ten-day PBMC culture with coronavirus spike peptide pools or control peptides (ViraFEST assay). Trimming pared 5 bases from V and 9 bases from J, leaving 23 bases between. Germline CDR1 and CDR2: SGHVS and FQNEAQ. The CDR3 covers 16 residues. The V gene is TRBV7-8, the J gene TRBJ2-1, with TRBD2 as a possible D gene (7 bases). The material sequenced was cultured CD4+ T cells from blood. The receptor was derived from a human donor with COVID-19. Written as DNA, the CDR3 is TGTGCCAGCAGCCCAGATGTGGGGGGGGGCAACGGTGAGCAGTTCTTC. Translation gives CASSPDVGGGNGEQFF.